This TCR beta chain was found in a study of T cells in Graves' hyperthyroidism and ophthalmopathy (dated by TCRdb to the late 2010s). About the investigation overall: Peripheral blood was collected at initial diagnosis, before any treatment. Following sampling, methimazole starting at 30 mg daily was given to hyperthyroidism patients, and high-dose intravenous methylprednisolone was given to ophthalmopathy patients. In addition, the study compared T-cell repertoires in thyroid tissue and in blood from about six Graves' hyperthyroidism patients. The paper describes TCR Vbeta CDR3 sequencing of 120 to 150 peripheral blood samples, made up of 43 ophthalmopathy patients, 70 to 75 hyperthyroidism patients and about 17 progressor patients. An independent validation cohort of around 19 hyperthyroidism patients and 17 patients who later progressed to ophthalmopathy tested prospective prediction of ophthalmopathy. For training and testing, the approximately 97 patients in the discovery cohort were randomly divided in a 7:3 ratio. To identify distinguishing TCR V-J signatures, a discovery cohort of about 100 patients was used, comprising 40 to 45 with Graves' ophthalmopathy and roughly 60 with stable Graves' hyperthyroidism. Overall results and qualifications from the work: A model built on a 13 V-J signature distinguished ophthalmopathy from stable hyperthyroidism, reaching 85% to 90% sensitivity and 81.08% specificity in cross-validation and 80%/75% in testing. Sample size was not statistically predetermined, and investigators were not blinded to group allocation. Most expanded thyroid clonotypes (frequency above 0.001) were also detected in blood, a finding suggesting that blood repertoires may reflect thyroid immune responses. In validation, progression to ophthalmopathy was predicted by the model with 55% to 71% sensitivity and just over 72% specificity, a median of roughly 6 months before onset.

Including cysteine and phenylalanine, the CDR3 has 14 amino acids. This entry keeps only the CDR3 DNA: 42 bases, framed from base 1. The junction carries 9 bases between V and J, which are trimmed by 3 bases and 1 base respectively. The germline V gene encodes CDR1 LNHDA and CDR2 SQIVND (reference sequence). Graves' hyperthyroidism was defined as stable when no progression to ophthalmopathy occurred over 18 months of follow-up. The hyperthyroidism patients were between 18 and 65 years old and newly diagnosed, with a disease duration of less than 2 months. Any patient with an uncontrolled infection, another autoimmune disease, pregnancy or lactation was excluded. Diagnoses were established on the basis of clinical symptoms, serum thyroxine and TRAb, thyroid ultrasound, and orbital computed tomography. PBMCs were separated from around 9.1 ml of fresh peripheral blood using Ficoll-Paque density gradient centrifugation. Total RNA was extracted using Trizol reagent, and RNA quality was assessed on an Agilent 2100 Bioanalyzer.

A remark on this clonotype: Its antigen is still unknown. No much larger clone exists at a distance of one base, and base qualities are not known.

Amplification of TCR beta CDR3 regions was carried out from RNA transcripts. The TCR CDR3 was subjected to a first round of RT-PCR using the HTBI primer set and the Qiagen OneStep RT-PCR kit. Libraries were constructed in a second round of multiplex PCR, after which size selection and purification were carried out. Sequencing of the libraries was done on an Illumina HiSeq2000 using paired-end 100 bp reads. The source study handled its data this way. SOAPnuke was used to process the raw data, with reads discarded if the reads contained adapters or uncalled bases, had a mean Phred below 15, or lacked an exact constant-primer or identifier match. High-quality paired reads were merged with COPE v1.2.5, and unique nucleotide sequences were defined as clonotypes. MiTCR v1.1 was used to align the clonotypes against IMGT TRBV, TRBD and TRBJ reference segments. The analysis included only V-J combinations with a frequency above 0.0001, which together covered approximately 99% of the repertoires. The TCS score was defined as the ratio of F50 (clonal expansion) to E x V (chaos), calculated using BLOSUM62-based TCRdist between CDR3 peptides within each V-J. Welch's t-statistics and random forest reduced 450 to 600 V-J features to about 13, which were used in a naive Bayes classifier (R e1071). Starting from the raw public reads, TCRdb applied fastp trimming at Q25, assembled clones with MiXCR and retained in-frame beta chains. Rows are unified per CDR3 protein, each entry keeping the most common DNA and genes. Here the V and J calls rest on TCRdb's processing, not on the authors' analysis. The sample yields about 480,000 distinct CDR3 sequences; around 14% were counted once. The ten largest clonotypes hold over 15% of the sample.

The chain couples TRBV19 to TRBJ2-5; a tentative D match to TRBD2 spans 6 bases. Sequencing was performed on blood. The TCR was taken from a woman under 30 with Graves' hyperthyroidism. The DNA reads as follows: TGTGCCAGTAGTATTAGCGGCCTCCAAGAGACCCAGTACTTC. Protein translation: CASSISGLQETQYF.